These T cell receptor beta chains were read from a single sample in a study of cytomegalovirus exposure and HLA in healthy donors. The method was immunoSEQ multiplex PCR; TCRdb's version includes in-frame clones alone and lacks a portion of them. Counted here are roughly 99,000 clones, just under 80% occurring once; the ten biggest clones make up approximately 3.8%. Sequencing input: PBMCs. The source of these receptors is a woman between 35 and 50 years old in good health and CMV-seronegative. Each CDR3 is given with its conserved first and last residue. Fields, in order: J gene, V gene, CDR3 protein.

J gene: TRBJ2-1; V gene: TRBV2; CDR3 protein: CASSDERSSYNEQFF
J gene: TRBJ1-2; V gene: TRBV6-4; CDR3 protein: CASSSGGTISSYTF
J gene: TRBJ2-7; V gene: TRBV6-5; CDR3 protein: CASSYSRTTYEQYF
J gene: TRBJ2-3; V gene: TRBV7-8; CDR3 protein: CASSFDREGWQYF
J gene: TRBJ2-5; V gene: TRBV7-9; CDR3 protein: CADGGQKETQYF
J gene: TRBJ2-1; V gene: TRBV4-3; CDR3 protein: CASSQVGQREQFF
J gene: TRBJ1-1; V gene: TRBV19; CDR3 protein: CASSILTDRATEAFF
J gene: TRBJ1-1; V gene: TRBV10-1; CDR3 protein: CASIRGNTEAFF
J gene: TRBJ2-2; V gene: TRBV11-2; CDR3 protein: CASSGGGSTGELFF
J gene: TRBJ1-4; V gene: TRBV5-1; CDR3 protein: CASSLRAGEKLFF
J gene: TRBJ2-5; V gene: TRBV27; CDR3 protein: CASSLGLRPKQETQYF
J gene: TRBJ2-7; V gene: TRBV9; CDR3 protein: CASSVDFGAAVYEQYF
J gene: TRBJ2-4; V gene: TRBV7-2; CDR3 protein: CASGARAKNIQYF
J gene: TRBJ2-7; V gene: TRBV5-1; CDR3 protein: CASSLGGSSYEQYF
J gene: TRBJ2-1; V gene: TRBV9; CDR3 protein: CASSVADWNNEQFF